The 7 T cell receptor beta chains presented below share a single source sample, sequenced in a study of cytomegalovirus exposure and HLA in healthy donors. The PCR used 60 Vbeta and 13 Jbeta primers. Clones were read by immunoSEQ multiplex PCR, and TCRdb kept only the in-frame ones, dropping some. Of 200,000 to 250,000 clones in the sample, 70% to 80% were seen once. Material: PBMCs. The receptors originated from a woman aged 25 to 39 in good health and CMV-seronegative.

V is TRBV2 and J is TRBJ2-2; 11 nucleotides agree with TRBD1. J gave up 8 bases and V 3 bases, and 5 bases lay outside the gene matches. This CDR3 comprises 15 residues. Germline loops: CDR1 SNHLY, CDR2 FYNNEI. CDR3 protein: CASSEGQGVEGELFF. The CDR3 bases are TGTGCCAGCAGTGAGGGACAGGGGGTGGAGGGGGAGCTGTTTTTT. The full variable domain, in which reference TRBV2 and TRBJ2-2 provide the parts outside the CDR3, is EPEVTQTPSHQVTQMGQEVILRCVPISNHLYFYWYRQILGQKVEFLVSFYNNEISEKSEIFDDQFSVERPDGSNFTLKIRSTKLEDSAMYFCASSEGQGVEGELFFGEGSRLTVL.

The chain combines TRBV27 with TRBJ1-2, with a possible D match to TRBD1 (5 bases). In germline, CDR1 is MNHEY, CDR2 SMNVEV (reference sequence). The V and J ends lost 4 bases and 11 bases respectively, with 17 bases between them. CDR3 length equals 13 residues. The CDR3 sequence: CASSSGTFRGYTF. The CDR3, as DNA: TGTGCCAGCAGTTCAGGGACTTTCCGGGGGTACACCTTC.

CDR3 region: CASSLGEAFF. The CDR3 nucleotides are TGTGCCAGCAGCCTAGGCGAAGCTTTCTTT. This chain uses TRBV5-5 with TRBJ1-1; D ambiguous. V was trimmed by 4 bases and J by 8 bases, leaving 6 bases between them. Germline lookup yields CDR1 SGHKS and CDR2 YYEKEE (reference sequence). This CDR3 contains 10 residues.

This chain links TRBV7-9 with TRBJ1-1; tentative D call: TRBD1 (6 bases). Per the germline V gene, CDR1 is SEHNR and CDR2 is FQNEAQ (reference sequence). The CDR3 runs 15 residues. V lost 4 bases and J 0 bases, leaving 12 bases between the germline ends. CDR3 bases: TGTGCCAGCAGCTCGGACAGAGATATGAACACTGAAGCTTTCTTT. Protein product: CASSSDRDMNTEAFF. The whole variable domain, filled in from reference TRBV7-9 and TRBJ1-1, reads DTGVSQNPRHKITKRGQNVTFRCDPISEHNRLYWYRQTLGQGPEFLTYFQNEAQLEKSRLLSDRFSAERPKGSFSTLEIQRTEQGDSAMYLCASSSDRDMNTEAFFGQGTRLTVV.

The genes are TRBV6-1 and TRBJ1-5, with D possibly TRBD1 on 6 matching bases. Trimming pared 6 bases from V and 5 bases from J, leaving 17 bases between. The CDR3 consists of 15 residues. Per the germline V gene, CDR1 is MNHNS and CDR2 is SASEGT. Here the CDR3 reads CASSISQGNYQPQHF. The CDR3 DNA follows: TGTGCCAGCAGCATATCACAGGGAAATTATCAGCCCCAGCATTTT.

The rearrangement links TRBV27 to TRBJ2-7; 10 positions match TRBD1. Germline V gene lookup returns CDR1 MNHEY and CDR2 SMNVEV (reference sequence). CDR3 size: 14 residues. The junction had 6 bases not matched to a gene; V was cut back by 5 bases and J by 5 bases. This chain's CDR3 is CASSPGDRGNEQYF. CDR3 nucleotide sequence: TGTGCCAGCAGTCCCGGGGACAGGGGAAACGAGCAGTACTTC.

V and J are TRBV4-1 and TRBJ1-2; D remains ambiguous. The V end was cut by 4 bases, the J end by 5 bases, with 23 bases between. This CDR3 is built from 17 residues. CDR1 is MGHRA and CDR2 is YSYEKL in the germline V gene. The CDR3 region is CASSLYTAELTSYGYTF. The CDR3 DNA is TGCGCCAGCAGCCTTTATACCGCGGAATTAACTTCTTATGGCTACACCTTC.